This TCR beta chain is from a study of shared clonotypes between healthy human individuals (dated by TCRdb to the early 2020s). Some background on the complete study: A few men and two women, aged 18 to 49 years, made up the cohort. For each donor, CD4 naive and CD4 memory were each run on three plates, CD8 naive on two plates, and CD8 memory on one plate. The study deeply sequenced blood TCR repertoires of about five healthy adults to estimate repertoire size and the extent of clonotype sharing between individuals. Libraries were prepared and TCR repertoires were sequenced by different laboratories using diverse techniques, in order to increase sequencing depth and limit assay-specific biases. Per donor, leukapheresis produced somewhere between about 0.94 and 9.5 billion PBMCs. Beyond this particular receptor, the publication reports: Larger estimated clonotype richness was generally found for naive subsets than for memory subsets. The genetic and exposure-history diversity represented was limited by the small number of donors. About 4.5% of naive CD4, roughly 3.5% of naive CD8, 2% to 2.5% of memory CD4, and 0.4% of memory CD8 clonotypes were shared across a few donors. Pairwise subsampling indicated that sequencing depth was expected to affect the degree of clonotype sharing among donors. Compared with non-shared clonotypes, the clonotypes found in all four sorted-subset donors had higher generation probabilities. Sampling was limited to blood, and TCR repertoires in tissue likely differ from TCR repertoires in blood. Rarefaction of sorted-subset datasets indicated incomplete sequencing despite the large sequencing depth.

The cysteine opens and the phenylalanine closes a CDR3 of 15 amino acids. Just the 45-base CDR3 DNA is kept, in frame starting at base 1. Here V drops 5 bases and J drops 3 bases, and the junction holds 9 bases not matched to any gene. Via the germline V gene, CDR1 is SGHAT and CDR2 FQNNGV. Healthy HIV-negative adults with no recently reported acute infections or vaccinations were included as donors. Every donor was a Caucasian adult residing in Nashville, Tennessee, USA. Magnetic negative selection was used to enrich CD4+ T cells, after which naive cells were positively selected on CD45RA and the negative fraction became the memory subset. After blood collection by leukapheresis, PBMCs were isolated using Ficoll-Histopaque density gradient centrifugation and then cryopreserved in the vapor phase of liquid nitrogen. Analytical flow cytometry was used to check the purity and quantity of every magnetically sorted T cell population. Each sorted fraction had its genomic DNA isolated and then quantified by UV absorbance on a Nanodrop 2000c.

Using the deep immunoSEQ assay, multiplex PCR amplified TCR CDR3 regions from genomic DNA. Extracted genomic DNA from each cell subset was spread evenly across all wells of several immunoSEQ 96-well plates, with each plate serving as a replicate. For sorted subsets, each replicate PCR was loaded with 150 to 250 ng genomic DNA, equivalent to 25,000 to 35,000 T cell genomes. The purified libraries were quantified using a Qubit 3.0 fluorometer, sized with a Bioanalyzer 2100, and then quantified again using the KAPA Library Quantification kit. A separate single-read 150-cycle Illumina NextSeq 550 flow cell was used to sequence each immunoSEQ 96-well plate. Concerning the study's data processing: The immunoSEQ output contained only junctional sequences without quality scores, so filtering could not match that applied to full-length reads. Sequences were annotated with PyIR, a Python wrapper for IgBLAST v1.9, using IMGT germline references to assign V/J genes and CDR3. Reads were filtered out if the reads had weak V/J assignments (E-value above 1e-6), no CDR3, stop codons, out-of-frame junctions, or ambiguous translated residues. V3J clonotypes were defined as sequences sharing the same inferred V gene, J gene, and CDR3 amino acid sequence. Percentage overlap between repertoires was calculated by dividing the number of shared unique clonotypes by the size of the smaller repertoire. Three approaches were used to assess repertoire richness: RTK rarefaction, the Chao1 estimator, and Recon v2.1 estimates of unobserved clonotypes. Generation probabilities were computed with OLGA for all TCRbeta clonotypes obtained by the gDNA method from several donors. This is the immuneACCESS table as TCRdb keeps it, with only in-frame sequences that have V and J called. A part of the clones is gone; compared with another copy, unresolved V genes explain less than half, and the rest is unexplained. V, J and clone size reflect that table, while D and trimming were determined from the DNA. Within this sample are under 750,000 clones, with roughly two thirds of them counted one time only. The top ten hold approximately 1.7% of the sample.

Of note for this clone: Its antigen is currently not known. Within one base of it there is no much larger clone, and no base qualities were kept.

The receptor comes from a young woman in good health. Recombination joined TRBV11-2 with TRBJ1-2; 7 nucleotides in the junction match TRBD1. The sequencing sample was made of memory CD4+ T cells sorted from blood. The sample's cell subset or site, from its label and the paper: CD45RA-negative fraction. At the DNA level, the sequence is TGTGCCAGCAGCCCAGCCGACAGGGTGTACTATGGCTACACCTTC. Its amino acids are CASSPADRVYYGYTF.